This T cell receptor beta chain was sequenced during a study of blood T cell repertoires in COVID-19. Measured with immunoSEQ multiplex PCR; TCRdb has only the in-frame clones, and not every one. The table shows some 270,000 clones, with approximately 85% occurring only once. Per the germline V gene, CDR1 is MRHNA and CDR2 is SNTAGT. V was cut by 5 bases and J by 3 bases, with 13 bases left in between. The CDR3 is 14 amino acids. The genes are TRBV6-4 and TRBJ1-2; perhaps TRBD1 as D (5 bases). The TCR comes from a woman aged 45-65 years with acute COVID-19. Sequencing was performed on PBMCs or T cells enriched from blood (not recorded which). The CDR3: CASSTRDRYYGYTF. The DNA for the CDR3 is TGTGCCAGCAGTACCAGGGATAGGTACTATGGCTACACCTTC.